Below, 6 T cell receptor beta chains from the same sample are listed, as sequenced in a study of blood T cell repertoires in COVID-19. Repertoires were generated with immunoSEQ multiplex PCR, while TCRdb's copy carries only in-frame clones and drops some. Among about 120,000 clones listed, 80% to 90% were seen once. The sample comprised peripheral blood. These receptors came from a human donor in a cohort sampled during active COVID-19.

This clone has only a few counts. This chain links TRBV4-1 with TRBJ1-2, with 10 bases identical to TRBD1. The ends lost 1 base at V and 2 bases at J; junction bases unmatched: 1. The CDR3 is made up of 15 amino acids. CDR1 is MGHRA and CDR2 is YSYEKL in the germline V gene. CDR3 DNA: TGCGCCAGCAGCCAAGCGACAGGGGGCAACTATGGCTACACCTTC. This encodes CASSQATGGNYGYTF.

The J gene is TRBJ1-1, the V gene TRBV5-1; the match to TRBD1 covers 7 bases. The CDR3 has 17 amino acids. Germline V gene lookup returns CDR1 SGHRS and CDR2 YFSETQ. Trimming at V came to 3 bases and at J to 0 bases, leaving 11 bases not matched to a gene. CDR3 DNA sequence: TGCGCCAGCAGCTCGACTCTACGGACAGGATTGAACACTGAAGCTTTCTTT. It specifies CASSSTLRTGLNTEAFF.

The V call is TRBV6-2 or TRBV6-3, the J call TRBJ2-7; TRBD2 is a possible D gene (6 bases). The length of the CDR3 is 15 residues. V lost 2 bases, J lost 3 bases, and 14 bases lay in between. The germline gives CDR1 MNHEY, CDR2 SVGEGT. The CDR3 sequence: CASSYPAGGNYEQYF. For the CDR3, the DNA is TGTGCCAGCAGTTACCCGGCAGGCGGGAACTACGAGCAGTACTTC.

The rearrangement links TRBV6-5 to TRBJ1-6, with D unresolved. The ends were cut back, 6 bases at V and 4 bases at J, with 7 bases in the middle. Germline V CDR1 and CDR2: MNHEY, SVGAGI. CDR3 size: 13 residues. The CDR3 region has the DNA TGTGCCAGCAGACTTGATTATAATTCACCCCTCCACTTT. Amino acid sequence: CASRLDYNSPLHF.

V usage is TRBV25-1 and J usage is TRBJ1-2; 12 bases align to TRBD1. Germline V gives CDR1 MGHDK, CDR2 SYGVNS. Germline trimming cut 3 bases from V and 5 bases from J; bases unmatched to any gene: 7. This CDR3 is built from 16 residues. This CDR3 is CASSEGGTGGWYGYTF. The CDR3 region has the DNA TGTGCCAGCAGTGAGGGGGGGACAGGGGGCTGGTATGGCTACACCTTC.

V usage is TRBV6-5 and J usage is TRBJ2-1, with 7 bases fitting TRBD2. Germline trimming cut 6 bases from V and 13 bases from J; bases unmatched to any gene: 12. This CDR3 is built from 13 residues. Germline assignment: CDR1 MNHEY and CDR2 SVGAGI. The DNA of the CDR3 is TGTGCCAGCAGCCGTCCGGGACTATACTACCAGTTCTTC. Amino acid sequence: CASSRPGLYYQFF.